The 3 T cell receptor beta chains given below trace back to one sample, sequenced in a study of vaccination and CD4 T cells after COVID-19. Time point: late sampling 161 to 241 days after vaccination in a few convalescent patients. Treatment here: roughly 10-day PBMC culture with coronavirus spike peptide pools or control peptides (ViraFEST assay). The antigens these receptors bind are not known. Sequencing of cultured CD4+ T cell DNA used the Oncomine TCR Beta short-read assay. MiXCR, applied by TCRdb to the PCR reads, yields one record per CDR3 protein. The data hold about 26,000 distinct CDR3 sequences, with around 41% observed a single time. The starting material was CD4+ T cells from blood, cultured in vitro, obtained about 7 months after SARS-CoV-2 vaccination. The receptors originated from a human donor who had recovered from COVID-19.

The chain is built from TRBV20-1 and TRBJ2-7; 9 bases map to TRBD2. Unmatched junction bases numbered 6, after V lost 1 base and J lost 2 bases. Germline-derived CDR1 and CDR2 are DFQATT and SNEGSKA (reference sequence). The CDR3 totals 15 residues. Here the CDR3 reads CSARGAAGGAYEQYF. CDR3 in DNA: TGCAGTGCTAGAGGCGCGGCGGGAGGGGCCTACGAGCAGTACTTC.

The table lists this clonotype with a few counts. This chain uses TRBV7-3 with TRBJ2-3; D may be TRBD1 or TRBD2 (5 bases each). The CDR3 is 13 residues long. V was shortened by 5 bases and J by 5 bases, with 11 bases between the two germline ends. Germline V gene lookup returns CDR1 SGHTA and CDR2 FQGTGA. CDR3 protein: CASSLGRLDTQYF. The DNA of the CDR3 is TGTGCCAGCAGCCTGGGACGGCTAGATACGCAGTATTTT.

J is TRBJ1-5 and V is TRBV28; perhaps TRBD1 as D (5 bases). Germline V gives CDR1 MDHEN, CDR2 SYDVKM. This CDR3 is built from 15 residues. Trimming took off 9 bases at V and 2 bases at J, with 17 bases between the two ends. In nucleotides, the CDR3 is TGTGCCAGTCACCGTTGGGACTATGGCAATCAGCCCCAGCATTTT. Amino acid sequence: CASHRWDYGNQPQHF.